Listed here are 22 T cell receptor beta chains from one sample, sequenced in a study of cytomegalovirus exposure and HLA in healthy donors. Amplification used 60 Vbeta primers and 13 Jbeta primers. Produced via immunoSEQ multiplex PCR; TCRdb's table is partial and in-frame only. Seen here are fewer than 85,000 clones, over 70% observed once, and the top ten hold over 4.5%. The source material was PBMCs. The receptor source for this set is a young man in good health and CMV-seropositive.

This rearrangement joins TRBV28 to TRBJ2-7; D may be TRBD1 (6 bases). Germline CDR1 reads MDHEN; CDR2 reads SYDVKM. The CDR3 covers 14 residues. Trimming took off 5 bases at V and 3 bases at J, with 14 bases between the two ends. CDR3 protein: CASSRPSRGYEQYF. For the CDR3, the DNA is TGTGCCAGCAGTCGTCCCTCCAGGGGCTACGAGCAGTACTTC.

The chain uses TRBV5-4 and TRBJ2-7; TRBD2 aligns across 9 bases. This CDR3 spans 15 amino acids. V lost 4 bases and J lost 4; bases outside the gene matches: 9. The germline gives CDR1 SGHNT, CDR2 YYREEE (reference sequence). The CDR3 loop reads CASSPDSGSRYEQYF. The CDR3 DNA is TGTGCCAGCAGCCCTGATAGCGGGAGCCGTTACGAGCAGTACTTC.

This chain uses TRBV5-1 with TRBJ1-1; D possibly corresponds to TRBD1 (5 bases). This CDR3 has 14 amino acids. Trimming stripped 3 bases from V and 4 bases from J, with 13 bases between. CDR1 SGHRS and CDR2 YFSETQ come from the germline V gene. CDR3 sequence (DNA): TGCGCCAGCAGCTCCACTCCCGGGGGCACTGAAGCTTTCTTT. This translates into CASSSTPGGTEAFF.

The chain uses TRBV5-1 and TRBJ2-7; 7 bases are a match to TRBD1. Trimming took 0 bases from V and 1 from J; bases not matched to a gene: 4. CDR3 size: 15 residues. Looked up from germline, CDR1 is SGHRS and CDR2 is YFSETQ. In DNA form, the CDR3 reads TGCGCCAGCAGCTTGGCTGGGACAGTATCCTACGAGCAGTACTTC. Translated: CASSLAGTVSYEQYF. Combining the CDR3 with reference TRBV5-1 and TRBJ2-7 gives the whole variable domain KAGVTQTPRYLIKTRGQQVTLSCSPISGHRSVSWYQQTPGQGLQFLFEYFSETQRNKGNFPGRFSGRQFSNSRSEMNVSTLELGDSALYLCASSLAGTVSYEQYFGPGTRLTVT.

This rearrangement joins TRBV6-1 to TRBJ1-5; 9 nucleotides align to TRBD1. The J segment lost 6 bases and the V segment lost 11 bases, leaving 11 bases of the junction unmatched. From germline, CDR1 is MNHNS and CDR2 SASEGT. The CDR3 contains 14 residues. The CDR3 nucleotides read TGTGCCTGCCAACAGGGGGCGTCGGGTCAGCCCCAGCATTTT. Residues: CACQQGASGQPQHF.

The chain links TRBV7-8 to TRBJ2-7; D might be TRBD2 (6 bases). CDR1 and CDR2 from the germline V gene are SGHVS and FQNEAQ. Trimming cost V 0 bases and J 3 bases, with 15 bases left between them. This CDR3 region has 16 residues. CDR3 amino acids: CASSLARMGLVYEQYF. The CDR3 nucleotides are TGTGCCAGCAGCTTAGCGCGTATGGGACTGGTCTACGAGCAGTACTTC.

A word on this clone: The sample carries other DNA sequences with the same CDR3. This chain links TRBV5-1 with TRBJ2-3; 11 nucleotides match TRBD2. The CDR3 length is 16 residues. The V and J ends lost 3 bases and 1 base, in that order; junction bases with no gene match: 4. From germline, CDR1 is SGHRS and CDR2 YFSETQ. The CDR3 loop reads CASSSLAGGGTDTQYF. In DNA, the CDR3 is TGCGCCAGCAGCTCGTTAGCGGGAGGGGGCACAGATACGCAGTATTTT.

This chain uses TRBV7-9 with TRBJ2-1; TRBD2 agrees at 9 bases. This CDR3 comprises 17 residues. CDR1 SEHNR and CDR2 FQNEAQ come from the germline V gene (reference sequence). J gave up 8 bases and V 6 bases, and 17 bases lay outside the gene matches. DNA of the CDR3: TGTGCCAGCAGTCCATTAGGGGGCGGGAGGGCCAGCGATGAGCAGTTCTTC. Translating it yields CASSPLGGGRASDEQFF.

V is TRBV7-9 and J is TRBJ2-3, with 9 nucleotides matching TRBD2. The germline V gene has CDR1 SEHNR and CDR2 FQNEAQ (reference sequence). This CDR3 has 16 amino acids. The V gene end was trimmed by 5 bases and the J gene end by 4 bases; junction bases not matched to a gene: 10. The CDR3: CASSTQLAGRADTQYF. The CDR3 DNA reads as TGTGCCAGCAGCACCCAACTAGCGGGTAGGGCAGATACGCAGTATTTT.

The rearrangement uses TRBV2 and TRBJ2-7; D remains unclear. V shed 5 bases and J shed 6 bases, with 14 bases lying between them. Germline V gives CDR1 SNHLY, CDR2 FYNNEI. The CDR3 length is 13 residues. The CDR3 sequence is CASSYIRSSEQYF. The CDR3 DNA is TGTGCCAGCAGTTACATACGGTCTAGCGAGCAGTACTTC.

The chain couples TRBV7-9 to TRBJ2-7; the match to TRBD1 covers 8 bases. Germline trimming cut 5 bases from V and 4 bases from J; bases unmatched to any gene: 4. The CDR3 is 13 residues long. Germline V gene lookup returns CDR1 SEHNR and CDR2 FQNEAQ (reference sequence). The CDR3 bases are TGTGCCAGCAGCCTAGACAGGGGTTACGAGCAGTACTTC. It specifies CASSLDRGYEQYF.

The chain couples TRBV6-5 to TRBJ2-3, with 9 bases identical to TRBD1. The CDR3 spans 16 residues. Germline V gene data show CDR1 as MNHEY and CDR2 as SVGAGI. V lost 0 bases, J lost 2 bases, and 3 bases stayed unmatched. CDR3 residues: CASSYSGTGSTDTQYF. CDR3 bases: TGTGCCAGCAGTTACTCGGGGACAGGGTCCACAGATACGCAGTATTTT.

This sequence joins TRBV7-9 and TRBJ2-5, with 8 bases lining up with TRBD2. There are 16 residues in the CDR3. Per the germline V gene, CDR1 is SEHNR and CDR2 is FQNEAQ (reference sequence). Unmatched junction bases numbered 5, after V lost 2 bases and J lost 0 bases. In DNA form, the CDR3 reads TGTGCCAGCAGCTTATTGGCTAGCGGGTACCAAGAGACCCAGTACTTC. Amino acid sequence: CASSLLASGYQETQYF. Complete variable domain (other parts from reference TRBV7-9 and TRBJ2-5): DTGVSQNPRHKITKRGQNVTFRCDPISEHNRLYWYRQTLGQGPEFLTYFQNEAQLEKSRLLSDRFSAERPKGSFSTLEIQRTEQGDSAMYLCASSLLASGYQETQYFGPGTRLLVL.

The table lists this clone with a count of one. The chain recombines TRBV5-4 with TRBJ2-3; 16 nucleotides align to TRBD2. Germline V gene data show CDR1 as SGHNT and CDR2 as YYREEE (reference sequence). Losses at the gene ends were 4 bases for V and 8 bases for J; bases not matched to a gene: 10. The CDR3 is 17 residues long. CDR3 sequence reads: CASSAAGTSGRGGTQYF. The CDR3 DNA reads as TGTGCCAGCAGCGCAGCCGGGACTAGCGGGAGGGGCGGTACGCAGTATTTT.

In DNA form, the CDR3 reads TGTGCCACCAGCAGAGGGACTAGTTGGACCGGGGAGCTGTTTTTT. Residues: CATSRGTSWTGELFF. This chain links TRBV15 with TRBJ1-3; 7 nucleotides match TRBD2. The better agreement between TRBJ2-2 and the DNA end casts doubt on the J call. Germline V gives CDR1 LNHNV, CDR2 YYDKDF (reference sequence). The CDR3 consists of 15 residues.

In its sample, this clone was seen a few times. CDR3 sequence reads: CASSVGGGVYEQFF. The CDR3, as DNA: TGTGCCAGCAGCGTAGGAGGGGGGGTCTATGAGCAGTTCTTC. The J gene is TRBJ2-1, the V gene TRBV9, with D possibly TRBD2 on 7 matching bases. The CDR3 is 14 residues long. Looked up from germline, CDR1 is SGDLS and CDR2 is YYNGEE. The ends were cut back, 0 bases at V and 8 bases at J, with 12 bases in the middle.

The CDR3 here is CASSPTRGQPQHF. CDR3 nucleotide sequence: TGTGCCAGCTCACCAACGAGAGGCCAGCCCCAGCATTTT. This chain uses TRBV18 with TRBJ1-5; no firm D call. Germline-derived CDR1 and CDR2 are KGHSH and LQKENI. The CDR3 spans 13 residues. Trimming left V 2 bases short and J 7 bases short, with 9 bases between.

This chain uses TRBV4-2 with TRBJ2-3; 9 bases agree with TRBD2. V trimming: 0 bases; J trimming: 2 bases; junction bases outside the gene matches: 6. The germline gives CDR1 LGHNA, CDR2 YNFKEQ. The CDR3 totals 17 residues. As DNA, the CDR3 is TGTGCCAGCAGCCAAGATCAGGCTAGCGGGACCACAGATACGCAGTATTTT. Encoded protein: CASSQDQASGTTDTQYF.

This clone was observed a single time. The V gene is TRBV5-1, the J gene TRBJ1-5; D possibly corresponds to TRBD1 (5 bases). Germline V CDR1 and CDR2: SGHRS, YFSETQ. This CDR3 region has 12 residues. Trimming pared 1 base from V and 6 bases from J, leaving 5 bases between. The CDR3 sequence is CASSLTGQPQHF. The CDR3 DNA reads as TGCGCCAGCAGCTTGACAGGTCAGCCCCAGCATTTT.

V and J are TRBV5-1 and TRBJ2-2; D is perhaps TRBD1 (5 bases). The CDR3 extends over 14 amino acids. From germline, CDR1 is SGHRS and CDR2 YFSETQ. V lost 0 bases to trimming and J lost 7 bases, with 10 bases between them. CDR3: CASSLAGLDGELFF. The CDR3 coding sequence is TGCGCCAGCAGCTTGGCAGGGCTGGACGGGGAGCTGTTTTTT.

The V and J genes are TRBV27 and TRBJ2-3; D unclear. The CDR3 contains 12 residues. Trimming removed 7 bases from V and 3 bases from J, with 8 bases in between. Germline V gene lookup returns CDR1 MNHEY and CDR2 SMNVEV (reference sequence). The CDR3 sequence is CASNPETDTQYF. CDR3 nucleotide sequence: TGTGCCAGCAACCCGGAGACAGATACGCAGTATTTT.

Written as DNA, the CDR3 is TGTGCCAGCAGTTTTGGGACACAAGAGACCCAGTACTTC. Residues: CASSFGTQETQYF. The V call is TRBV28, the J call TRBJ2-5; D is perhaps TRBD1 (6 bases). The germline V gene encodes CDR1 MDHEN and CDR2 SYDVKM. There are 13 residues in the CDR3. Trimming cost V 3 bases and J 2 bases, with 7 bases left between them.